This T cell receptor beta chain appears in the sequencing data of a study of blood T cell repertoires in COVID-19. Profiled with immunoSEQ multiplex PCR; TCRdb holds only in-frame clones, not every one. The sample has 300,000 to 450,000 clones; over 75% are singletons. The CDR3 is made up of 13 amino acids. Looked up from germline, CDR1 is MNHEY and CDR2 is SMNVEV (reference sequence). Trimming removed 4 bases at V and 8 bases at J, with 14 bases between. Input material: peripheral blood. The clonotype was recovered from a woman aged 30 to 39 with COVID-19, enrolled during active disease. The rearrangement joins TRBV27 to TRBJ1-2; possibly TRBD1 for D (6 bases). DNA of the CDR3: TGTGCCAGCAGTTCGTCAGGGGAGTGGGGCTACACCTTC. This encodes CASSSSGEWGYTF.